Listed below are T cell receptor beta chains from one sample, sequenced in a study of cytomegalovirus exposure and HLA in healthy donors. TCRdb keeps only in-frame clones here, not all; method: immunoSEQ multiplex PCR. Its table lists 45,000 to 60,000 clones. The specimen was PBMCs. The receptors derive from a female donor in good health and CMV-seronegative. Both conserved end residues are part of each CDR3. Fields, in order: V gene, J gene, D gene, CDR3 DNA, CDR3 protein. The D gene is left open where the match is weak.

v_call: TRBV30; j_call: TRBJ1-2; d_call: NA; cdr3_nt: TGTGCCTGGAGTACCTTTGGGGGGGACGGTGGCTACACCTTC; cdr3_aa: CAWSTFGGDGGYTF
v_call: TRBV30; j_call: TRBJ1-2; d_call: NA; cdr3_nt: TGTGCCTGGAGGGGAGACCCGTTCTATGGCTACACCTTC; cdr3_aa: CAWRGDPFYGYTF
v_call: TRBV30; j_call: TRBJ1-4; d_call: TRBD1; cdr3_nt: TGTGCCTGGAGGACGGGGAGACAGGGACCTAATGAAAAACTGTTTTTT; cdr3_aa: CAWRTGRQGPNEKLFF
v_call: TRBV6-5; j_call: TRBJ2-7; d_call: TRBD2; cdr3_nt: TGTGCCAGCAGTTTAGCGGGGGGCTACGAGCAGTACTTC; cdr3_aa: CASSLAGGYEQYF
v_call: TRBV19; j_call: TRBJ1-2; d_call: NA; cdr3_nt: TGTGCCAGTAGTATGCCGGTATATGGCTACACCTTC; cdr3_aa: CASSMPVYGYTF
v_call: TRBV30; j_call: TRBJ2-1; d_call: TRBD2; cdr3_nt: TGTGCCTGGAGTTTTGGCGGGAGTGTAAATGAGCAGTTCTTC; cdr3_aa: CAWSFGGSVNEQFF
v_call: TRBV9; j_call: TRBJ1-1; d_call: TRBD1; cdr3_nt: TGTGCCAGCAGCCCAACACAGGGGAATGCTTTCTTT; cdr3_aa: CASSPTQGNAFF
v_call: TRBV6-6; j_call: TRBJ1-5; d_call: TRBD1; cdr3_nt: TGTGCCAGCAGCTGGGGACAGGGGTTAAATCAGCCCCAGCATTTT; cdr3_aa: CASSWGQGLNQPQHF
v_call: TRBV5-1; j_call: TRBJ2-7; d_call: TRBD1; cdr3_nt: TGCGCCAGCAGCCGGGGGTCAGGGGGCACTTTTGTCGACGAGCAGTACTTC; cdr3_aa: CASSRGSGGTFVDEQYF
v_call: TRBV30; j_call: TRBJ2-7; d_call: NA; cdr3_nt: TGTGCCTGGAGTACTTTCCGGGCAGGGCGAAACGAGCAGTACTTC; cdr3_aa: CAWSTFRAGRNEQYF
v_call: TRBV7-3; j_call: TRBJ1-6; d_call: TRBD1; cdr3_nt: TGTGCCAGCAGCGCTGGACAGGGTTATAATTCACCCCTCCACTTT; cdr3_aa: CASSAGQGYNSPLHF
v_call: TRBV7-2; j_call: TRBJ1-2; d_call: NA; cdr3_nt: TGTGCCAGCAGCCCACCCACAGGGTACTATGGCTACACCTTC; cdr3_aa: CASSPPTGYYGYTF
v_call: TRBV5-1; j_call: TRBJ2-2; d_call: TRBD2; cdr3_nt: TGCGCCAGCAGCCCGGGACTAGCGGGAGAGCTGAACACCGGGGAGCTGTTTTTT; cdr3_aa: CASSPGLAGELNTGELFF
v_call: TRBV25-1; j_call: TRBJ1-2; d_call: NA; cdr3_nt: TGTGCCAGCAGGATAAATTTCGGCCCGAGACACCTACTCTATGGCTACACCTTC; cdr3_aa: CASRINFGPRHLLYGYTF
v_call: TRBV27; j_call: TRBJ1-1; d_call: TRBD1; cdr3_nt: TGTGCCAGCAGCTTAACAGGGGGCTCGAGCACTGAAGCTTTCTTT; cdr3_aa: CASSLTGGSSTEAFF
v_call: TRBV13; j_call: TRBJ2-2; d_call: NA; cdr3_nt: TGTGCCAGCAGCCAACATGGGACATTGAACACCGGGGAGCTGTTTTTT; cdr3_aa: CASSQHGTLNTGELFF
v_call: TRBV7-9; j_call: TRBJ1-2; d_call: NA; cdr3_nt: TGTGCCAGCAGCTTAGGTTTCACCAGGGACTATGGCTACACCTTC; cdr3_aa: CASSLGFTRDYGYTF
v_call: TRBV30; j_call: TRBJ1-2; d_call: NA; cdr3_nt: TGTGCCTGGAGTCGAGGGATCTACTATGGCTACACCTTC; cdr3_aa: CAWSRGIYYGYTF
v_call: TRBV19; j_call: TRBJ2-7; d_call: NA; cdr3_nt: TGTGCCAGTAGTATTTTGGGAGTGGCCTACGAGCAGTACTTC; cdr3_aa: CASSILGVAYEQYF
v_call: TRBV4-1; j_call: TRBJ2-7; d_call: TRBD2; cdr3_nt: TGCGCCAGCAGCCAGGCAAGGACTAGCGGGGTCGACGAGCAGTACTTC; cdr3_aa: CASSQARTSGVDEQYF
v_call: TRBV14; j_call: TRBJ1-2; d_call: NA; cdr3_nt: TGTGCCAGCAGCCAAGCAGCGGCGGGGGGCTACACCTTC; cdr3_aa: CASSQAAAGGYTF
v_call: TRBV6-4; j_call: TRBJ2-1; d_call: TRBD2; cdr3_nt: TGTGCCAGCAGTGAGTCAGCGGGAGTGAGCGATGAGCAGTTCTTC; cdr3_aa: CASSESAGVSDEQFF
v_call: TRBV19; j_call: TRBJ2-5; d_call: NA; cdr3_nt: TGTGCCAGTAGTATGGGAGCATCCCAAGAGACCCAGTACTTC; cdr3_aa: CASSMGASQETQYF
v_call: TRBV9; j_call: TRBJ1-4; d_call: NA; cdr3_nt: TGTGCCAGCAGTGCGGGCCCGAATGAAAAACTGTTTTTT; cdr3_aa: CASSAGPNEKLFF
v_call: TRBV28; j_call: TRBJ2-1; d_call: TRBD2; cdr3_nt: TGTGCCAGCACTAGCGGGGGGACTAGCTCCGACAATGAGCAGTTCTTC; cdr3_aa: CASTSGGTSSDNEQFF
v_call: TRBV5-6; j_call: TRBJ2-7; d_call: TRBD2; cdr3_nt: TGTGCCAGCAGCCTTGCCCCCGGGACTAGGACCTACGAGCAGTACTTC; cdr3_aa: CASSLAPGTRTYEQYF